The 20 T cell receptor beta chains listed next were all sequenced from one sample in a study of PD-L1 blockade in urothelial cancer. Assay: immunoSEQ multiplex PCR; the TCRdb copy retains only in-frame clones and omits some. The sample carries about 130,000 clones, about 83% recorded once. Indicated time point: peripheral blood 6 weeks after treatment start. Sequencing used PBMCs, obtained around atezolizumab (anti-PD-L1) treatment. These receptors all stem from a man aged 45-65 years with urothelial cancer.

This chain links TRBV5-4 with TRBJ2-3; maybe TRBD2 (7 bases). V was pared by 4 bases and J by 8 bases, with 23 bases between. From germline, CDR1 is SGHNT and CDR2 YYREEE (reference sequence). The CDR3 spans 16 residues. Here the CDR3 DNA reads TGTGCCAGCAGCCCCGGGGGGCTAGCGGAGACGGGTACGCAGTATTTT. Amino acids: CASSPGGLAETGTQYF. The entire variable domain, with the rest obtained from reference TRBV5-4 and TRBJ2-3, is as follows: ETGVTQSPTHLIKTRGQQVTLRCSSQSGHNTVSWYQQALGQGPQFIFQYYREEENGRGNFPPRFSGLQFPNYSSELNVNALELDDSALYLCASSPGGLAETGTQYFGPGTRLTVL.

This sequence joins TRBV28 and TRBJ1-1; tentatively, D is TRBD1 (5 bases). V was trimmed by 2 bases and J by 8 bases, leaving 18 bases between them. Germline values: CDR1 MDHEN, CDR2 SYDVKM. The CDR3 runs 15 residues. CDR3 in amino acids: CASSLGTGGWREAFF. CDR3 DNA sequence: TGTGCCAGCAGTTTAGGGACGGGGGGGTGGAGAGAAGCTTTCTTT. Based on the CDR3 plus reference TRBV28 and TRBJ1-1, the full variable domain is DVKVTQSSRYLVKRTGEKVFLECVQDMDHENMFWYRQDPGLGLRLIYFSYDVKMKEKGDIPEGYSVSREKKERFSLILESASTNQTSMYLCASSLGTGGWREAFFGQGTRLTVV.

The chain recombines TRBV5-8 with TRBJ1-2, with D possibly being TRBD1 (6 bases). From germline, CDR1 is SGHTS and CDR2 YDEGEE. This CDR3 contains 16 residues. V was cut by 0 bases and J by 8 bases, with 20 bases left in between. The CDR3 sequence: CASSLGTLGGPYGYTF. The CDR3, as DNA: TGTGCCAGCAGCTTGGGCACGTTGGGGGGGCCTTACGGCTACACCTTC.

V usage is TRBV28 and J usage is TRBJ2-1; 9 positions match TRBD2. V shed 6 bases and J 8 bases; nucleotides not matched to a gene: 17. Germline values: CDR1 MDHEN, CDR2 SYDVKM. This CDR3 is built from 17 residues. CDR3 nucleotide sequence: TGTGCCAGCAGAATCGGGGGAGGGGCGGGAGGGCCATATGAGCAGTTCTTC. Protein sequence: CASRIGGGAGGPYEQFF.

V usage is TRBV2 and J usage is TRBJ2-7, with TRBD1 identical over 8 bases. CDR3 length: 15 residues. Trimming at V came to 7 bases and at J to 4 bases, leaving 12 bases not matched to a gene. Germline values: CDR1 SNHLY, CDR2 FYNNEI. The CDR3 DNA sequence: TGTGCCAGCAAGTTAGGTCAGGGGGCGCGTTACGAGCAGTACTTC. Residues: CASKLGQGARYEQYF. The whole variable domain, filled in from reference TRBV2 and TRBJ2-7, reads EPEVTQTPSHQVTQMGQEVILRCVPISNHLYFYWYRQILGQKVEFLVSFYNNEISEKSEIFDDQFSVERPDGSNFTLKIRSTKLEDSAMYFCASKLGQGARYEQYFGPGTRLTVT.

V usage is TRBV28 and J usage is TRBJ2-7; TRBD1 might be the D (5 bases). CDR1 is MDHEN, CDR2 SYDVKM, per germline. CDR3 length equals 16 residues. V was trimmed by 5 bases and J by 6 bases, leaving 23 bases between them. The CDR3 loop reads CASSRPVVLTRGEQYF. CDR3 coding DNA: TGTGCCAGCAGTCGCCCGGTAGTCCTGACAAGGGGCGAGCAGTACTTC.

This clone has just one count. This rearrangement joins TRBV4-1 to TRBJ1-1, with TRBD1 matching over 7 bases. The CDR3 extends over 15 amino acids. In germline, CDR1 is MGHRA, CDR2 YSYEKL. The J segment lost 4 bases and the V segment lost 1 base, leaving 6 bases of the junction unmatched. CDR3 nucleotide sequence: TGCGCCAGCAGCCAAGGACAGGGTGGGATCACTGAAGCTTTCTTT. Translated: CASSQGQGGITEAFF.

J is TRBJ2-1 and V is TRBV7-8; 13 bases fit TRBD2. The J segment lost 2 bases and the V segment lost 5 bases, leaving 9 bases of the junction unmatched. The CDR3 totals 18 residues. Germline CDR1 reads SGHVS; CDR2 reads FQNEAQ. The CDR3 DNA is TGTGCCAGCAGCCGCCGACTAGCGGGAGGTTTTCCCTACAATGAGCAGTTCTTC. It yields the protein CASSRRLAGGFPYNEQFF.

The chain joins TRBV5-1 to TRBJ2-4, with D possibly matching TRBD1 (6 bases). The V and J ends lost 5 bases and 7 bases respectively, with 16 bases between them. Germline CDR1 reads SGHRS; CDR2 reads YFSETQ. The CDR3 runs 14 residues. The CDR3 loop reads CASRPTGTKNIQYF. Written as DNA, the CDR3 is TGCGCCAGCAGACCTACCGGGACAAAGAACATTCAGTACTTC.

This clone occurred many times. The V gene is TRBV19, the J gene TRBJ2-1, with D possibly matching TRBD2 (6 bases). This CDR3 is built from 14 residues. The germline gives CDR1 LNHDA, CDR2 SQIVND (reference sequence). Trimming shortened V by 6 bases and J by 7 bases, and 16 bases separated the two germline ends. CDR3 sequence reads: CASSIGGSRNEQFF. CDR3 bases: TGTGCCAGTAGCATTGGAGGGAGCAGGAATGAGCAGTTCTTC.

The chain joins TRBV5-4 to TRBJ2-5; D perhaps matches TRBD2 (7 bases). The germline V gene has CDR1 SGHNT and CDR2 YYREEE (reference sequence). With 5 bases removed from V and 9 bases from J, the gap between germline ends came to 23 bases. The CDR3 loop spans 15 amino acids. CDR3 bases: TGTGCCAGCAGTTCCCGCATAACAAGGGAGGGGGCCCAGTACTTC. This gives the protein CASSSRITREGAQYF.

The chain couples TRBV7-2 to TRBJ2-5, with D perhaps matching TRBD1 (5 bases). The germline V gene encodes CDR1 SGHTA and CDR2 FQGNSA. The germline V and J ends were trimmed by 1 base and 5 bases, with 11 bases remaining between them. The length of the CDR3 is 14 residues. The DNA for the CDR3 is TGTGCCAGCAGCTTAGATCCAGGGCGTGAGACCCAGTACTTC. This gives the protein CASSLDPGRETQYF.

V usage is TRBV5-6 and J usage is TRBJ2-1, with 8 nucleotides matching TRBD1. V lost 5 bases to trimming and J lost 9 bases; unmatched junction nucleotides: 4. This CDR3 spans 12 amino acids. Germline CDR1 reads SGHDT; CDR2 reads YYEEEE. DNA of the CDR3: TGTGCCAGCAGTCCAGGGGGCACTGAGCAGTTCTTC. As protein: CASSPGGTEQFF.

This chain uses TRBV7-9 with TRBJ1-2, with D maybe TRBD1 (5 bases). The germline V and J ends were trimmed by 8 bases and 2 bases, with 18 bases remaining between them. The CDR3 is made up of 15 amino acids. Per germline, CDR1 SEHNR and CDR2 FQNEAQ (reference sequence). CDR3: CASFEASGGNYGYTF. CDR3 DNA: TGTGCCAGCTTCGAAGCGTCGGGGGGAAACTATGGCTACACCTTC.

This clone occurred a few times. The J gene is TRBJ2-5, the V gene TRBV2, with a tentative D call TRBD2 (6 bases). V gave up 6 bases and J gave up 4 bases, with 18 bases separating them. Germline CDR1 SNHLY, CDR2 FYNNEI. The CDR3 runs to 15 residues. This chain's CDR3 is CASRTGDGVRETQYF. The CDR3 DNA is TGTGCCAGCAGGACGGGGGACGGGGTGCGAGAGACCCAGTACTTC.

This rearrangement joins TRBV5-1 to TRBJ2-3, with D possibly TRBD2 on 5 matching bases. V was shortened by 6 bases and J by 5 bases, with 19 bases between the two germline ends. This CDR3 spans 15 amino acids. CDR1 and CDR2 from the germline V gene are SGHRS and YFSETQ. The CDR3 DNA reads TGCGCCAGCATCCGAGGGAATCCTGACCTAGATACGCAGTATTTT. Protein sequence: CASIRGNPDLDTQYF.

V and J are TRBV27 and TRBJ2-2, with D possibly TRBD1 on 5 matching bases. Germline V gene lookup returns CDR1 MNHEY and CDR2 SMNVEV (reference sequence). The V end lost 3 bases, the J end lost 7 bases, and 21 bases lay between the germline ends. This CDR3 comprises 17 residues. CDR3 nucleotide sequence: TGTGCCAGCAGTTTCGAGAGAGGAGCAGGGTTCGTCGGGGAGCTGTTTTTT. Encoded protein: CASSFERGAGFVGELFF.

The CDR3 coding sequence is TGCGCCAGCAGATGGACTAGCGGGAGAAGTGGCGATGAGCAGTTCTTC. Its protein is CASRWTSGRSGDEQFF. The chain has TRBV10-2 and TRBJ2-1, with 13 nucleotides matching TRBD2. Germline V CDR1 and CDR2: WSHSY, SAAADI. The CDR3 covers 16 residues. V dropped 6 bases and J dropped 8; count of bases not matched to a gene: 10.

This clone was recorded only once. The V call is TRBV6-5, the J call TRBJ1-1, with TRBD1 as a possible D gene (5 bases). This CDR3 has 13 amino acids. CDR1 is MNHEY, CDR2 SVGAGI, per germline. Trimming stripped 6 bases from V and 7 bases from J, with 15 bases between. The CDR3 region has the DNA TGTGCCAGCAGCCAACGTCAGGGTCTTGAAGCTTTCTTT. Translating it yields CASSQRQGLEAFF.

The gene calls are TRBV7-2 and TRBJ1-4, with 8 bases that match TRBD1. Trimming at V came to 4 bases and at J to 8 bases, leaving 6 bases not matched to a gene. The CDR3 is made up of 14 amino acids. CDR1 is SGHTA, CDR2 FQGNSA, per germline. Written as DNA, the CDR3 is TGTGCCAGCAGCTCAGACAGGGGAGGAGAAAAACTGTTTTTT. Amino acid sequence: CASSSDRGGEKLFF.